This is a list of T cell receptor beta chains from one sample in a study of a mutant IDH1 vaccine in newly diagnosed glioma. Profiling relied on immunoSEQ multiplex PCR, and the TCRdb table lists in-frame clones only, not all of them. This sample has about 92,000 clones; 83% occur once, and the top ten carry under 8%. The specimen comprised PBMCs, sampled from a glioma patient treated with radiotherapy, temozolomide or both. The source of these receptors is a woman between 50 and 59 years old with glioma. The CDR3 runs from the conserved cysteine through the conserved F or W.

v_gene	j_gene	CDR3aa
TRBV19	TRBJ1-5	CASSSNGQGNQPQHF
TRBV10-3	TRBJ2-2	CAIPQGVDTGELFF
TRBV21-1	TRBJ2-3	CASSSRGGHYSTDTQYF
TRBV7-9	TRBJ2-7	CASSSAYEQYF
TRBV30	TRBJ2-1	CAWSWGVGSNEQFF
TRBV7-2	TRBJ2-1	CASSLGLSGEQFF
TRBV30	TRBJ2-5	CVISGESEETQYF
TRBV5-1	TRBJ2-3	CASSQGSHTQYF
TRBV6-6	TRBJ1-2	CASSYSEQGATGYTF
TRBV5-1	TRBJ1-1	CASSAPGPEAFF
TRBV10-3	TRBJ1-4	CAISTGDGEKLFF
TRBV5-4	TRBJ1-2	CASSSRRGNYGYTF
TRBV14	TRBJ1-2	CASRPTGGQHYGYTF
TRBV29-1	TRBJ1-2	CSVEATNYGYTF
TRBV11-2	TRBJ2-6	CASSLRRDGGANVLTF
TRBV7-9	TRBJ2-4	CASSLFSGAKNIQCF
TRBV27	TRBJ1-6	CASSLRTTGATLHF
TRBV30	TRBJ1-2	CAWRTAGTDYGYTF
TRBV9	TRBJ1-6	CASRGRTDNSPLHF
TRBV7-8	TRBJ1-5	CASSLIWSPGANGNQPQHF
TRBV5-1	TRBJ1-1	CASSLVSVNTEAFF
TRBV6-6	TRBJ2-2	CASSPLTSTGELFF
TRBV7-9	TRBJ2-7	CASSLLGDRSYEQYF
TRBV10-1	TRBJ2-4	CARIWWTSGLLVKNIQYF
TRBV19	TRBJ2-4	CASNTGRAAKNIQYF
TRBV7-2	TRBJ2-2	CASSATNTGELFF
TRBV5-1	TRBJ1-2	CASLVGPATGNYGYTF
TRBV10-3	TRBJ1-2	CAIRGQGRIYGYTF
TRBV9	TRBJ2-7	CASSIGQASYEQYF
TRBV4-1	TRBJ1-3	CASSQNQGRFSGNTIYF
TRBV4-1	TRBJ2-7	CASSQEGLPTYEQYF
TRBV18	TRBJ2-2	CASSPDGNTGELFF
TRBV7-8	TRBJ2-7	CASSFATGQGVGEQYF
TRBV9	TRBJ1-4	CASSVGSPTNEKLFF
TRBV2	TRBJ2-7	CASSDRDRGPYEQYF
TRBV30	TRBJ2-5	CAWSWGPKETQYF
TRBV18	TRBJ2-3	CASSPLAGTDTQYF
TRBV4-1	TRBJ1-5	CASSQVGQLNQPQHF
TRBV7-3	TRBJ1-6	CASSQGGPNSPLHF
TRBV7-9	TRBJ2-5	CASILGTSGPQETQYF
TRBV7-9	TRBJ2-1	CASVEGGAYNEQFF
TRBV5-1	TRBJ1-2	CASSAGPGQGSYGYTF